This T cell receptor beta chain was sequenced for a study of T cell repertoires in cytomegalovirus infection. As for the study in general: A matching HLA type, together with CMV infection, was signaled by public TCR beta signatures.

TCRdb re-called the reads with MiXCR, one entry per CDR3 protein. The sample comprises about 71,000 distinct CDR3 sequences, roughly 22% of which are singletons, and approximately 68% rests with the top ten. Between the trimmed V and J ends, which lost 0 bases and 2 bases, there was a span of 10 bases. CDR3 size: 15 residues. CDR1 and CDR2 (germline): MNHGY, SAAAGT. This clonotype was detected only a few times. What it binds is unknown. Study-wide findings and caveats: The ex vivo response was dominated by HLA-C-restricted CMV-specific TCR beta clonotypes.

The clonotype originates from a human donor in good health (CMV status not recorded). Some clones in this sample may be carry-over from other donors' samples. This chain joins TRBV6-8 and TRBJ1-1; D is undetermined. Sequencing used CD8+ T cells from cultured PBMCs, obtained from culture after CMV antigen stimulation. In DNA, the CDR3 is TGTGCCAGCAGTTACTCGAAGAACAGTAACACTGAAGCTTTCTTT. It encodes CASSYSKNSNTEAFF.